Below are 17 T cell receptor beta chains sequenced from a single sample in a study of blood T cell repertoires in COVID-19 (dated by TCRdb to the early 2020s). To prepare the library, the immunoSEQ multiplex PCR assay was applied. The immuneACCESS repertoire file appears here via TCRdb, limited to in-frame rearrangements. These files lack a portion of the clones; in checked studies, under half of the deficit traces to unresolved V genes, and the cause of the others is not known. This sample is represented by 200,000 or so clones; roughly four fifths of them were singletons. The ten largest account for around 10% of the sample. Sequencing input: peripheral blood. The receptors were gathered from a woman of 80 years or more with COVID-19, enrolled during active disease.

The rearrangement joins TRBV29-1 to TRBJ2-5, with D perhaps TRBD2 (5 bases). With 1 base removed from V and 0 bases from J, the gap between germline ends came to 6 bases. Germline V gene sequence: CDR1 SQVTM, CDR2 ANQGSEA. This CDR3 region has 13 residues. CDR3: CSVEGGYQETQYF. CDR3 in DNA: TGCAGCGTTGAAGGAGGGTACCAAGAGACCCAGTACTTC.

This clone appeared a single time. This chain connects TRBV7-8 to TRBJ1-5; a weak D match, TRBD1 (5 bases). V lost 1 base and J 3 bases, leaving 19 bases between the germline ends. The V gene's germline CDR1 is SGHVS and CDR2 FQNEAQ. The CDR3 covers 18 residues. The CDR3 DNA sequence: TGTGCCAGCAGCTTAGGGGTAGCGGGGGATAGGACCAATCAGCCCCAGCATTTT. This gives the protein CASSLGVAGDRTNQPQHF.

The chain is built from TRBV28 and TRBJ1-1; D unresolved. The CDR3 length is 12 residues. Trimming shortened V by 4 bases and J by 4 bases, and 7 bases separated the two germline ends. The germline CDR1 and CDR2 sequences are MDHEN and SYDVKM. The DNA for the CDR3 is TGTGCCAGCAGTTCACTGAGCACTGAAGCTTTCTTT. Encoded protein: CASSSLSTEAFF.

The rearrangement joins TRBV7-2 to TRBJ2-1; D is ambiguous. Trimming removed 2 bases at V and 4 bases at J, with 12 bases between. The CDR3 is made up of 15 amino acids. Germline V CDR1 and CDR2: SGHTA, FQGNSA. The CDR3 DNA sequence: TGTGCCAGCAGCTTAATCAGGCTACAATACAATGAGCAGTTCTTC. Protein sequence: CASSLIRLQYNEQFF.

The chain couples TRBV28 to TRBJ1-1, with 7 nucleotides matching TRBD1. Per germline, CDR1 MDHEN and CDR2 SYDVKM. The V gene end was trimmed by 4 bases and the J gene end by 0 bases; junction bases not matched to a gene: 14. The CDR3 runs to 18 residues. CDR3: CASSYFYRGRYMNTEAFF. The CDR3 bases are TGTGCCAGCAGTTATTTCTACAGGGGAAGATACATGAACACTGAAGCTTTCTTT.

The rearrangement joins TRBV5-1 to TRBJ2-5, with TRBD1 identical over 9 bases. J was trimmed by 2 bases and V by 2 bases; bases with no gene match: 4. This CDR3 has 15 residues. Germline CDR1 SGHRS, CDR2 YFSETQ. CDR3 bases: TGCGCCAGCAGCTTCAGGACAGGGGAACAAGAGACCCAGTACTTC. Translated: CASSFRTGEQETQYF.

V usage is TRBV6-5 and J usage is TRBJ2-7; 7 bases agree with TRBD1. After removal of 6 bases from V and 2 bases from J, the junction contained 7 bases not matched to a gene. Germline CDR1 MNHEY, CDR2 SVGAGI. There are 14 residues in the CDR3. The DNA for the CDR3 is TGTGCCAGCAGCCCAGCCACAGGGGCCTACGAGCAGTACTTC. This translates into CASSPATGAYEQYF.

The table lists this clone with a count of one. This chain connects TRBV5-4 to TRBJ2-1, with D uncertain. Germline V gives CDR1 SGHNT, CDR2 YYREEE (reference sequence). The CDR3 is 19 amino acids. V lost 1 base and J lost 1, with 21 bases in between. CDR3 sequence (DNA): TGTGCCAGCAGCTTGTTGGAGACCTCAAAATTTAAATCCTACAATGAGCAGTTCTTC. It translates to CASSLLETSKFKSYNEQFF.

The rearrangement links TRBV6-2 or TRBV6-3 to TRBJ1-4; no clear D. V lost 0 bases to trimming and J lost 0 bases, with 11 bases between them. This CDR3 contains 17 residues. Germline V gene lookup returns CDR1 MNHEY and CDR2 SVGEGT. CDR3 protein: CASSYSRLGATNEKLFF. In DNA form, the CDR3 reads TGTGCCAGCAGTTACTCGCGGCTGGGAGCAACTAATGAAAAACTGTTTTTT.

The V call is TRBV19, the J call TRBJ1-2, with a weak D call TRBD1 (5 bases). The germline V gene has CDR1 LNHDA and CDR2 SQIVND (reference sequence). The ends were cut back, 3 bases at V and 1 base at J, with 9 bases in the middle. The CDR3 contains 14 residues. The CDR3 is CASSMGQDNYGYTF. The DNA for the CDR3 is TGTGCCAGTAGTATGGGGCAAGATAACTATGGCTACACCTTC.

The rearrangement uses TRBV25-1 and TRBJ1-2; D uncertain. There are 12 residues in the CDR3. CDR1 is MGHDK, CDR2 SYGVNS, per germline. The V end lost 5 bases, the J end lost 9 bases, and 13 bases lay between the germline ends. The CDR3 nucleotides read TGTGCCAGCAGTTTGAGAGGAAGTAGCTACACCTTC. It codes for CASSLRGSSYTF.

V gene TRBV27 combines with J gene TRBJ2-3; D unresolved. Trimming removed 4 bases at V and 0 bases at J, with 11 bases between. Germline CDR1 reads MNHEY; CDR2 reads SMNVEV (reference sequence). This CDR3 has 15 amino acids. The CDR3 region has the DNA TGTGCCAGCAGTTCCCGGGTTCGAAGCACAGATACGCAGTATTTT. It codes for CASSSRVRSTDTQYF.

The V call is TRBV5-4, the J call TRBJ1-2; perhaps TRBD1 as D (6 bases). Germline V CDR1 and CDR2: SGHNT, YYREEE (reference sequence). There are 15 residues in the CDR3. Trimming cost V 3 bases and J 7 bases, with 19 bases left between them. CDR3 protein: CASSSGGPGGGGYTF. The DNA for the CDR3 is TGTGCCAGCAGCTCGGGGGGCCCAGGAGGGGGTGGCTACACCTTC.

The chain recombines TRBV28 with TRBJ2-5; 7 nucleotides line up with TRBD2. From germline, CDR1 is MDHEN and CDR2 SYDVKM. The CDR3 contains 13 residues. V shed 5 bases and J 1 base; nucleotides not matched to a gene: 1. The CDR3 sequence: CASSPSGQETQYF. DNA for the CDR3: TGTGCCAGCAGTCCTAGCGGCCAAGAGACCCAGTACTTC.

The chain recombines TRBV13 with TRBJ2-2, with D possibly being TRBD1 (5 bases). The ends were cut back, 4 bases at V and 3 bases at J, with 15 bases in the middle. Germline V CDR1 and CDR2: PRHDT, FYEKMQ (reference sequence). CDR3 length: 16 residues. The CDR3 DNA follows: TGTGCCAGCAGCTCACCCAGGGAATCCGACACCGGGGAGCTGTTTTTT. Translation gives CASSSPRESDTGELFF.

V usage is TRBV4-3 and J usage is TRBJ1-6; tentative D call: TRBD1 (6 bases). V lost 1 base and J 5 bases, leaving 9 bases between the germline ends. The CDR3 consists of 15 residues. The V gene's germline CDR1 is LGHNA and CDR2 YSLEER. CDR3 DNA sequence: TGCGCCAGCAGCCAAGGGGGGCGGCATAATTCACCCCTCCACTTT. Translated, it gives CASSQGGRHNSPLHF.

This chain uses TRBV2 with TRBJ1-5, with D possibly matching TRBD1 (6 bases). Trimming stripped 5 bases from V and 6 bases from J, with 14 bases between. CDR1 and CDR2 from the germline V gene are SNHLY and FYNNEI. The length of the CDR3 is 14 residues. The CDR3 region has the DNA TGTGCCAGCAGTTTTCACAGGGATGGTCAGCCCCAGCATTTT. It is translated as CASSFHRDGQPQHF.